These 21 T cell receptor beta chains came from one sample sequenced in a study of shared clonotypes between healthy human individuals. The repertoire was sequenced with immunoSEQ multiplex PCR; TCRdb's copy has only in-frame clones and lacks some. The data contain more than 600,000 clones, just over 90% of them singletons. Naive CD8 cells, CD45RO-negative and positively selected for CCR7, excluded terminally differentiated effector memory CD45RA+ cells. The sample taken for sequencing was naive CD8+ T cells sorted from blood. All receptors derive from a young man in good health.

This sequence joins TRBV2 and TRBJ2-1; D unclear. This CDR3 comprises 12 residues. The germline V gene has CDR1 SNHLY and CDR2 FYNNEI. Trimming took 7 bases from V and 9 from J, leaving 13 bases between them. In DNA, the CDR3 is TGTGCCAGCAAGGGCCGAGTGTCTGAGCAGTTCTTC. This codes for CASKGRVSEQFF.

The sample holds one count of this clone. This rearrangement joins TRBV6-1 to TRBJ2-7, with D unresolved. The CDR3 is 16 residues long. V was clipped by 2 bases and J by 1 base, with 15 bases between them. CDR1 is MNHNS and CDR2 is SASEGT in the germline V gene. The CDR3 bases are TGTGCCAGCAGTGAACACGAGCTCCCGCCTTCCTACGAGCAGTACTTC. This translates into CASSEHELPPSYEQYF.

Only one count was recorded for this clone. Distinct nucleotide sequences in the sample also encode this CDR3. CDR3: CASSPLYEQYF. The CDR3 DNA sequence: TGTGCCAGCAGCCCTCTCTACGAGCAGTACTTC. V is TRBV7-9 and J is TRBJ2-7; D call uncertain. Trimming shortened V by 5 bases and J by 3 bases, and 5 bases separated the two germline ends. The germline CDR1 and CDR2 sequences are SEHNR and FQNEAQ (reference sequence). The CDR3 is 11 amino acids.

With respect to this clone: The same CDR3 is also encoded by other DNA sequences in this sample. The gene calls are TRBV11-2 and TRBJ2-1, with D perhaps matching TRBD1 or TRBD2 (5 bases each). V lost 6 bases to trimming and J lost 5 bases, with 17 bases between them. The CDR3 covers 15 residues. Per germline, CDR1 SGHAT and CDR2 FQNNGV. The CDR3 sequence: CASSIPRWGHNEQFF. DNA for the CDR3: TGTGCCAGCAGTATCCCTCGGTGGGGACACAATGAGCAGTTCTTC.

The chain is built from TRBV5-1 and TRBJ2-7; D is unresolved. The CDR3 totals 13 residues. Looked up from germline, CDR1 is SGHRS and CDR2 is YFSETQ. Trimming pared 4 bases from V and 4 bases from J, leaving 12 bases between. In nucleotides, the CDR3 is TGCGCCAGCAGCAACGGTCTTCATTACGAGCAGTACTTC. Its protein is CASSNGLHYEQYF. Full variable domain (missing parts from reference TRBV5-1 and TRBJ2-7): KAGVTQTPRYLIKTRGQQVTLSCSPISGHRSVSWYQQTPGQGLQFLFEYFSETQRNKGNFPGRFSGRQFSNSRSEMNVSTLELGDSALYLCASSNGLHYEQYFGPGTRLTVT.

The V and J genes are TRBV27 and TRBJ2-1; D uncertain. CDR3 length equals 12 residues. Trimming removed 8 bases at V and 15 bases at J, with 20 bases between. The germline V gene encodes CDR1 MNHEY and CDR2 SMNVEV (reference sequence). In DNA form, the CDR3 reads TGTGCCAGCGGGTACGGTCCGTTGGTGGGGTTCTTC. Amino acid sequence: CASGYGPLVGFF.

In this sample, this clone turned up a few times. Its ends do not fully match the called genes, so a read error is possible. V is TRBV4-3 and J is TRBJ2-7; D not resolved. Germline V gene data show CDR1 as LGHNA and CDR2 as YSLEER. This CDR3 has 16 residues. The CDR3 here is CASSQDATSHSNEQYF. Written as DNA, the CDR3 is TGCGCCAGCAGCCAAGATGCGACTTCCCACTCCAACGAGCAGTACTTC.

This clone appeared a few times. CDR3 in DNA: TGCGCCAGCAGGTCAGTAGCAGAGTACAATGAGCAGTTCTTC. Translating it yields CASRSVAEYNEQFF. The chain carries TRBV4-1 and TRBJ2-1; no clear D gene. The CDR3 loop spans 14 amino acids. Germline CDR1 MGHRA, CDR2 YSYEKL. The V end lost 6 bases, the J end lost 4 bases, and 13 bases lay between the germline ends.

The J gene is TRBJ2-1, the V gene TRBV27; 9 bases align to TRBD1. V lost 8 bases and J lost 4; bases outside the gene matches: 9. Germline CDR1 reads MNHEY; CDR2 reads SMNVEV (reference sequence). The CDR3 contains 15 residues. CDR3 protein: CASLPRDREYNEQFF. The DNA of the CDR3 is TGTGCCAGCTTACCCCGGGACAGGGAATACAATGAGCAGTTCTTC.

V and J are TRBV5-1 and TRBJ2-1; 11 bases line up with TRBD2. CDR3 size: 20 residues. In germline, CDR1 is SGHRS, CDR2 YFSETQ. Trimming cost V 2 bases and J 0 bases; bases outside gene matches: 13. The chain's CDR3 is CASSLLAGVTLTYSYNEQFF. As DNA, the CDR3 is TGCGCCAGCAGCTTACTAGCGGGAGTTACCCTTACCTACTCCTACAATGAGCAGTTCTTC. Supplemented by reference TRBV5-1 and TRBJ2-1, the full variable domain reads KAGVTQTPRYLIKTRGQQVTLSCSPISGHRSVSWYQQTPGQGLQFLFEYFSETQRNKGNFPGRFSGRQFSNSRSEMNVSTLELGDSALYLCASSLLAGVTLTYSYNEQFFGPGTRLTVL.

This clone was counted once. V gene TRBV9 combines with J gene TRBJ2-7; 9 bases line up with TRBD1. Trimming took 0 bases from V and 3 from J; bases not matched to a gene: 10. Germline V gene sequence: CDR1 SGDLS, CDR2 YYNGEE. The CDR3 is 17 residues long. CDR3 region: CASSVDTGGVGYYEQYF. In DNA form, the CDR3 reads TGTGCCAGCAGCGTAGATACAGGGGGCGTTGGATACTACGAGCAGTACTTC. Filled out from reference TRBV9 and TRBJ2-7, the complete variable domain reads DSGVTQTPKHLITATGQRVTLRCSPRSGDLSVYWYQQSLDQGLQFLIQYYNGEERAKGNILERFSAQQFPDLHSELNLSSLELGDSALYFCASSVDTGGVGYYEQYFGPGTRLTVT.

This chain connects TRBV14 to TRBJ1-5, with 7 bases fitting TRBD1. The CDR3 length is 16 residues. V dropped 0 bases and J dropped 3; count of bases not matched to a gene: 5. Looked up from germline, CDR1 is SGHDN and CDR2 is FVKESK. The CDR3 is CASSQDPGQFNQPQHF. In DNA form, the CDR3 reads TGTGCCAGCAGCCAAGATCCGGGACAGTTCAATCAGCCCCAGCATTTT.

The rearrangement joins TRBV5-6 to TRBJ2-7; 9 bases align to TRBD1. The germline gives CDR1 SGHDT, CDR2 YYEEEE. V dropped 4 bases and J dropped 3; count of bases not matched to a gene: 14. The CDR3 sequence is 17 residues long. The CDR3 DNA reads TGTGCCAGCAGCCCCCCAATATTGGACAGGGGTTTCTACGAGCAGTACTTC. This encodes CASSPPILDRGFYEQYF. Using reference TRBV5-6 and TRBJ2-7 for the parts outside the CDR3, the full variable domain is DAGVTQSPTHLIKTRGQQVTLRCSPKSGHDTVSWYQQALGQGPQFIFQYYEEEERQRGNFPDRFSGHQFPNYSSELNVNALLLGDSALYLCASSPPILDRGFYEQYFGPGTRLTVT.

This chain uses TRBV7-8 with TRBJ2-7, with 7 bases matching TRBD1. The CDR3 covers 15 residues. With 3 bases clipped from V and 2 bases from J, the junction kept 7 bases outside the gene matches. CDR1 SGHVS and CDR2 FQNEAQ come from the germline V gene. CDR3 sequence: CASSFPGQDTYEQYF. CDR3 sequence (DNA): TGTGCCAGCAGCTTCCCCGGACAGGACACCTACGAGCAGTACTTC.

V and J are TRBV28 and TRBJ2-1, with 10 bases that match TRBD1. Germline V lookup: CDR1 MDHEN, CDR2 SYDVKM. J gave up 5 bases and V 6 bases, and 7 bases lay outside the gene matches. The CDR3 is 15 amino acids. The CDR3 coding sequence is TGTGCCAGCAGCCGGGACAGGGGATCCGACAATGAGCAGTTCTTC. Translating it yields CASSRDRGSDNEQFF.

This clone showed up just once. This chain joins TRBV30 and TRBJ2-3; perhaps TRBD2 as D (5 bases). V lost 1 base, J lost 4 bases, and 21 bases lay in between. Germline V CDR1 and CDR2: GTSNPN, SVGIG (reference sequence). The CDR3 covers 17 residues. In DNA form, the CDR3 reads TGTGCCTGGAGTGGAGAGATTTCGGGGTTCTGGGCAGATACGCAGTATTTT. It specifies CAWSGEISGFWADTQYF.

The rearrangement links TRBV10-1 to TRBJ2-7; 9 bases agree with TRBD2. CDR3 size: 14 residues. The junction had 6 bases not matched to a gene; V was cut back by 3 bases and J by 6 bases. Germline-derived CDR1 and CDR2 are WNHNN and SYGVQD (reference sequence). Written as DNA, the CDR3 is TGCGCCAGCAGTGATGGGACTAGCCAAGTCGAGCAGTACTTC. This translates into CASSDGTSQVEQYF.

On this clone itself: Other nucleotide sequences in the sample specify the same CDR3. The rearrangement links TRBV27 to TRBJ2-2, with TRBD1 matching 8 bases. Trimming removed 3 bases from V and 5 bases from J; junction bases left unmatched: 2. Germline assignment: CDR1 MNHEY and CDR2 SMNVEV (reference sequence). CDR3 length: 14 amino acids. This CDR3 reads CASSFGTGTGELFF. The CDR3 DNA is TGTGCCAGCAGTTTCGGGACAGGAACCGGGGAGCTGTTTTTT.

The chain joins TRBV7-6 to TRBJ2-3, with a possible D match to TRBD2 (6 bases). V was clipped by 6 bases and J by 4 bases, with 17 bases between them. Germline values: CDR1 SGHVS, CDR2 FNYEAQ. The CDR3 length is 15 residues. In DNA, the CDR3 is TGTGCCAGCAGTTCCCATAGGGAGCGGGCAGATACGCAGTATTTT. Its protein is CASSSHRERADTQYF.

V usage is TRBV6-6 and J usage is TRBJ2-3; TRBD2 matches 8 bases. CDR1 MNHNY and CDR2 SVGAGI come from the germline V gene (reference sequence). Germline trimming cut 0 bases from V and 1 base from J; bases unmatched to any gene: 0. This CDR3 has 15 residues. CDR3 coding DNA: TGTGCCAGCAGTTACTCGCGGGAGGGCACAGATACGCAGTATTTT. Amino acids: CASSYSREGTDTQYF.

Remarks on this clone: A far more abundant clone sits one base away, making this likely a read error. CDR3 region: CSGTNGRTKETQYF. The CDR3 nucleotides read TGCAGCGGTACTAACGGGAGGACGAAAGAGACCCAGTACTTC. The chain employs TRBV29-1 and TRBJ2-5, with 7 positions matching TRBD2. After removal of 7 bases from V and 3 bases from J, the junction contained 11 bases not matched to a gene. The CDR3 is made up of 14 amino acids. The germline CDR1 and CDR2 sequences are SQVTM and ANQGSEA.